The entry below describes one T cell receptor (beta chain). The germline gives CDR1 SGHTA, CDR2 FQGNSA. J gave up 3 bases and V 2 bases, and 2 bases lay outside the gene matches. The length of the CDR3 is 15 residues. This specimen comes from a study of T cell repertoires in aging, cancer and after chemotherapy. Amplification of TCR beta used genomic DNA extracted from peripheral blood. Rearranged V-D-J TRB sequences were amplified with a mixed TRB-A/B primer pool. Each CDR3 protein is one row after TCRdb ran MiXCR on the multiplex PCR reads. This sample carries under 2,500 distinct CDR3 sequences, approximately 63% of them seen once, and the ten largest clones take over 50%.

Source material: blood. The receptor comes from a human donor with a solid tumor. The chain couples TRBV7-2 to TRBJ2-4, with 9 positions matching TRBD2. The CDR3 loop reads CASSLLAGFKNIQYF. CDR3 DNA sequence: TGTGCCAGCAGCTTACTAGCGGGATTCAAAAACATTCAGTACTTC.